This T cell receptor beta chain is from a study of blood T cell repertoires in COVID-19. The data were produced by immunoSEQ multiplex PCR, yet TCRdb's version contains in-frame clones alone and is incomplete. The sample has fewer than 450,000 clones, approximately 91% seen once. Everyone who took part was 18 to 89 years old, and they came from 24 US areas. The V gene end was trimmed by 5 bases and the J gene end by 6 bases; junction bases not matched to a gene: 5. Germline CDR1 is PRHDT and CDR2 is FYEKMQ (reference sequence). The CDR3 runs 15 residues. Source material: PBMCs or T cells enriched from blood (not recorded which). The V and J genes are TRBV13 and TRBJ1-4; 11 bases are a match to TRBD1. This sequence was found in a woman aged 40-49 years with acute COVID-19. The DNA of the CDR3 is TGTGCCAGCAGCACCCCGGGACAGGGGGATGAAAAACTGTTTTTT. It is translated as CASSTPGQGDEKLFF.